The clone carrying this T cell receptor (beta chain) was detected a few times. Its antigen is unknown. Generated by immunoSEQ multiplex PCR, the TCRdb table keeps only in-frame clones and is missing some. The sample has about 69,000 clones; roughly nine tenths are singletons. Patients were excluded for autoimmune disease history or systemic immunosuppression. This record belongs to a study of OX40 agonist ivuxolimab in advanced cancers. Looking at the study overall: Patients received the agonistic anti-OX40 (CD134) antibody ivuxolimab. Cancers in dose escalation were hepatocellular, melanoma, renal cell and head and neck. Overall study findings and caveats: Both CD4+ and CD8+ T cell populations in blood had undergone clonal expansion by week 6 at 0.1 to 3.0 mg/kg.

The CDR3 contains 14 residues. Germline-derived CDR1 and CDR2 are SGHDN and FVKESK. V lost 5 bases to trimming and J lost 3 bases, with 13 bases between them. The chain recombines TRBV14 with TRBJ1-2; possibly TRBD1 for D (5 bases). The receptor was isolated from an adult with an advanced solid tumor such as melanoma, head and neck, liver or kidney cancer. The starting material was CD4+ or CD8+ T cells sorted from blood, obtained in a trial of the OX40 agonist ivuxolimab. CDR3 sequence (DNA): TGTGCCAGCAGCATCGGGCAGGGTGACTATGGCTACACCTTC. Translating gives CASSIGQGDYGYTF.